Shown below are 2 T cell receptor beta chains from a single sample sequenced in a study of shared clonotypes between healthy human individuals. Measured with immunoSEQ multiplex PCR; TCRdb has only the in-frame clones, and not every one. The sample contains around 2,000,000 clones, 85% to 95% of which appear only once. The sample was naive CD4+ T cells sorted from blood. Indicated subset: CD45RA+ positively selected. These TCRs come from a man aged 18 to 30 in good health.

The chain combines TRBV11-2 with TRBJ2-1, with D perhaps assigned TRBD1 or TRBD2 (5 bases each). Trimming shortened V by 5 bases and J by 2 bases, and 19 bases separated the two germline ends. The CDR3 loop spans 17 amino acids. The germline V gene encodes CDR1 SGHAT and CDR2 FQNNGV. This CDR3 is CASSPSRGGPPYNEQFF. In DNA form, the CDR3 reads TGTGCCAGCAGCCCTTCCCGGGGCGGACCCCCCTACAATGAGCAGTTCTTC. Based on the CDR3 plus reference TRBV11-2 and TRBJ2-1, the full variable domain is EAGVAQSPRYKIIEKRQSVAFWCNPISGHATLYWYQQILGQGPKLLIQFQNNGVVDDSQLPKDRFSAERLKGVDSTLKIQPAKLEDSAVYLCASSPSRGGPPYNEQFFGPGTRLTVL.

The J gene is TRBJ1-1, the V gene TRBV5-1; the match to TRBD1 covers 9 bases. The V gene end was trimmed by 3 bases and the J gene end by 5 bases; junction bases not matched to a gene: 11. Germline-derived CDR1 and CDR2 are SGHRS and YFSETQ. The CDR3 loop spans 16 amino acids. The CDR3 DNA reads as TGCGCCAGCAGCTCCGCGATCCCGGGACAGGGAACTGAAGCTTTCTTT. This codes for CASSSAIPGQGTEAFF. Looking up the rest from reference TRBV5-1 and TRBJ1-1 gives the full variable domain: KAGVTQTPRYLIKTRGQQVTLSCSPISGHRSVSWYQQTPGQGLQFLFEYFSETQRNKGNFPGRFSGRQFSNSRSEMNVSTLELGDSALYLCASSSAIPGQGTEAFFGQGTRLTVV.